Listed here are 22 T cell receptor beta chains from one sample, sequenced in a study of blood T cells in healthy people across ages. A J-beta primer mix and a sample-barcoded 5' primer were used in a second PCR of about 7 to 12 cycles. TCRdb redid the calling of the 5' RACE reads with MiXCR, one entry per CDR3 protein. The table shows around 800,000 distinct CDR3 sequences, with less than 70% occurring only once. Specimen: blood. These receptors all come from a man aged 80 or over in good health.

The chain joins TRBV5-1 to TRBJ2-1; 15 bases fit TRBD2. The CDR3 sequence is 15 residues long. The germline V gene has CDR1 SGHRS and CDR2 YFSETQ. The V gene end was trimmed by 3 bases and the J gene end by 11 bases; junction bases not matched to a gene: 6. CDR3 nucleotide sequence: TGCGCCAGCAGCTCAGGACTAGCGGGAGGGTTACAGCAGTTCTTC. Translation: CASSSGLAGGLQQFF.

This CDR3 reads CASSCYGSYEQYF. The CDR3, as DNA: TGCGCCAGCAGCTGCTATGGATCCTACGAGCAGTACTTC. The chain employs TRBV5-1 and TRBJ2-7; D unclear. The germline CDR1 and CDR2 sequences are SGHRS and YFSETQ. The CDR3 contains 13 residues. V was shortened by 3 bases and J by 1 base, with 8 bases between the two germline ends. The full variable domain, completed using reference TRBV5-1 and TRBJ2-7, is KAGVTQTPRYLIKTRGQQVTLSCSPISGHRSVSWYQQTPGQGLQFLFEYFSETQRNKGNFPGRFSGRQFSNSRSEMNVSTLELGDSALYLCASSCYGSYEQYFGPGTRLTVT.

The rearrangement uses TRBV20-1 and TRBJ2-1; TRBD2 aligns across 8 bases. This CDR3 contains 14 residues. V shed 8 bases and J 0 bases; nucleotides not matched to a gene: 6. CDR1 is DFQATT, CDR2 SNEGSKA, per germline (reference sequence). The CDR3 DNA is TGCAGTCCGACTAGCGCGAGCTCCTACAATGAGCAGTTCTTC. It is translated as CSPTSASSYNEQFF.

This clonotype was counted a few times. The rearrangement links TRBV7-8 to TRBJ2-7; TRBD2 matches 8 bases. The CDR3 runs to 16 residues. CDR1 and CDR2 from the germline V gene are SGHVS and FQNEAQ. Trimming at V came to 3 bases and at J to 0 bases, leaving 7 bases not matched to a gene. The CDR3 protein is CASSFLGLALSYEQYF. For the CDR3, the DNA is TGTGCCAGCAGCTTCCTCGGACTAGCCCTCTCCTACGAGCAGTACTTC.

The V and J genes are TRBV7-3 and TRBJ2-3; possible D gene TRBD2, 5 bases. Germline V gene sequence: CDR1 SGHTA, CDR2 FQGTGA. The CDR3 consists of 15 residues. The V gene lost 2 bases and the J gene lost 4 bases, with 13 bases spanning the gap. CDR3 sequence reads: CASSLVGAGADTQYF. The CDR3 DNA follows: TGTGCCAGCAGCTTAGTGGGAGCCGGGGCAGATACGCAGTATTTT.

This clonotype came up a few times. The chain joins TRBV5-1 to TRBJ2-4; 9 bases are a match to TRBD2. The better agreement between TRBJ2-7 and the DNA end casts doubt on the J call. The CDR3 has 18 residues. Germline V gives CDR1 SGHRS, CDR2 YFSETQ. DNA for the CDR3: TGCGCCAGCAGCTTGGCCCTTTCTCTTAGCGGGAGTCTCCACGAGCAGTACTTC. As protein: CASSLALSLSGSLHEQYF.

The chain links TRBV20-1 to TRBJ2-7; 7 bases fit TRBD2. Germline trimming cut 4 bases from V and 0 bases from J; bases unmatched to any gene: 6. The CDR3 covers 14 residues. Germline V CDR1 and CDR2: DFQATT, SNEGSKA (reference sequence). The CDR3 DNA is TGCAGTGCTACCAAAGCGGGGCTCTCCTACGAGCAGTACTTC. Amino acids: CSATKAGLSYEQYF.

The rearrangement joins TRBV7-9 to TRBJ2-1; perhaps TRBD2 as D (6 bases). Germline lookup yields CDR1 SEHNR and CDR2 FQNEAQ (reference sequence). This CDR3 region has 16 residues. V lost 1 base and J lost 6, with 16 bases in between. Here the CDR3 reads CASSLVTGTLANEQFF. Here the CDR3 DNA reads TGTGCCAGCAGCTTAGTTACCGGGACTTTGGCCAATGAGCAGTTCTTC.

The CDR3 reads CASSSGLAGAWTQYF. The DNA of the CDR3 is TGTGCCAGCAGTTCGGGACTAGCGGGCGCGTGGACGCAGTATTTT. This chain links TRBV11-2 with TRBJ2-3, with 12 bases that match TRBD2. CDR1 and CDR2 from the germline V gene are SGHAT and FQNNGV. V trimming: 6 bases; J trimming: 9 bases; junction bases outside the gene matches: 10. The CDR3 has 15 amino acids. The full variable domain, its missing parts supplied by reference TRBV11-2 and TRBJ2-3, is EAGVAQSPRYKIIEKRQSVAFWCNPISGHATLYWYQQILGQGPKLLIQFQNNGVVDDSQLPKDRFSAERLKGVDSTLKIQPAKLEDSAVYLCASSSGLAGAWTQYFGPGTRLTVL.

The J gene is TRBJ2-7, the V gene TRBV27; 8 bases map to TRBD2. The J call could be wrong; TRBJ2-5 is a better fit for the DNA end. Germline CDR1 reads MNHEY; CDR2 reads SMNVEV (reference sequence). CDR3 length: 16 amino acids. In DNA form, the CDR3 reads TGTGCCAGCAGTTTATCTACGGGAGGGCCGGTAGAGACCCAGTACTTC. As protein: CASSLSTGGPVETQYF.

The chain carries TRBV11-1 and TRBJ1-1, with D uncertain. CDR1 SGHAT and CDR2 FQDESV come from the germline V gene (reference sequence). V dropped 5 bases and J dropped 1 base, with 11 bases sitting between them. The CDR3 contains 14 residues. CDR3 amino acids: CASSPRTRNTEAFF. CDR3 nucleotides: TGTGCCAGCAGCCCGAGGACCCGGAACACTGAAGCTTTCTTT.

V and J are TRBV11-2 and TRBJ2-7; possibly TRBD2 for D (6 bases). This CDR3 has 14 amino acids. Per germline, CDR1 SGHAT and CDR2 FQNNGV. V gave up 4 bases and J gave up 3 bases, with 13 bases separating them. CDR3 DNA: TGTGCCAGCAGCTGGGGAGTCGGGGGCTACGAGCAGTACTTC. Protein: CASSWGVGGYEQYF.

The rearrangement uses TRBV12-3 or TRBV12-4 and TRBJ2-1; 12 nucleotides line up with TRBD2. The CDR3 extends over 15 amino acids. V lost 1 base, J lost 11 bases, and 6 bases stayed unmatched. CDR3 in amino acids: CASSLVASGRAQQFF. In DNA, the CDR3 is TGTGCCAGCAGTTTAGTTGCTAGCGGGAGGGCCCAGCAGTTCTTC.

This chain joins TRBV20-1 and TRBJ2-7; TRBD1 agrees at 7 bases. Germline V gene lookup returns CDR1 DFQATT and CDR2 SNEGSKA (reference sequence). The CDR3 consists of 14 residues. V lost 6 bases, J lost 0 bases, and 8 bases stayed unmatched. DNA of the CDR3: TGCAGTGCGCTAAGACAGGGCCTCTCCTACGAGCAGTACTTC. The encoded protein is CSALRQGLSYEQYF.

This chain uses TRBV5-4 with TRBJ2-5; possible D gene TRBD1, 5 bases. The CDR3 runs to 14 residues. Between the trimmed V and J ends, which lost 2 bases and 0 bases, there was a span of 8 bases. Germline CDR1 is SGHNT and CDR2 is YYREEE (reference sequence). The CDR3 DNA is TGTGCCAGCAGCTTCGACAGCTACCAAGAGACCCAGTACTTC. Its protein product is CASSFDSYQETQYF.

The rearrangement links TRBV24-1 to TRBJ1-2; D remains ambiguous. V was trimmed by 3 bases and J by 0 bases, leaving 1 base between them. The CDR3 has 12 amino acids. CDR1 and CDR2 (germline): KGHDR, SFDVKD. The DNA for the CDR3 is TGTGCCACCAGTGATCCTAACTATGGCTACACCTTC. Translated: CATSDPNYGYTF.

The J gene is TRBJ1-2, the V gene TRBV12-3 or TRBV12-4, with TRBD1 as a possible D gene (5 bases). The CDR3 has 14 amino acids. The V end was cut by 5 bases, the J end by 6 bases, with 16 bases between. The chain's CDR3 is CASSIRNGGDGYTF. Here the CDR3 DNA reads TGTGCCAGCAGTATCCGGAACGGAGGGGATGGCTACACCTTC.

The chain is built from TRBV27 and TRBJ2-7; D remains unclear. Germline values: CDR1 MNHEY, CDR2 SMNVEV (reference sequence). The ends were cut back, 0 bases at V and 2 bases at J, with 11 bases in the middle. This CDR3 region has 15 residues. The CDR3 DNA reads as TGTGCCAGCAGTTTATCTTGGACCCTTACCTACGAGCAGTACTTC. This encodes CASSLSWTLTYEQYF.

This chain joins TRBV28 and TRBJ2-3; TRBD1 agrees at 11 bases. Losses at the gene ends were 6 bases for V and 14 bases for J; bases not matched to a gene: 10. CDR1 is MDHEN, CDR2 SYDVKM, per germline. CDR3 length equals 13 residues. DNA of the CDR3: TGTGCCAGCAGAGGACAGGGGGCAGGATACGCGTATTTT. Translation: CASRGQGAGYAYF.

The chain combines TRBV5-6 with TRBJ1-5, with a tentative D call TRBD1 (5 bases). CDR1 is SGHDT and CDR2 is YYEEEE in the germline V gene. The CDR3 covers 14 residues. V was pared by 4 bases and J by 3 bases, with 11 bases between. CDR3 loop: CASSLQGFNQPQHF. The CDR3 coding sequence is TGTGCCAGCAGCCTGCAGGGTTTCAATCAGCCCCAGCATTTT.

This clonotype was counted a single time. Given a much more abundant clone one base away, this may be a read error. V is TRBV20-1 and J is TRBJ2-1, with D possibly matching TRBD1 (6 bases). The CDR3 sequence is 15 residues long. V was cut by 1 base and J by 6 bases, with 16 bases left in between. Germline-derived CDR1 and CDR2 are DFQATT and SNEGSKA (reference sequence). CDR3 protein: CSARAGQRKSNEQFF. The CDR3, as DNA: TGCAGTGCTAGAGCCGGACAGAGAAAGTCCAATGAGCAGTTCTTC.

The rearrangement joins TRBV12-3 or TRBV12-4 to TRBJ2-1; tentatively, D is TRBD1 or TRBD2 (5 bases each). Trimming stripped 3 bases from V and 11 bases from J, with 11 bases between. The CDR3 is 12 amino acids. For the CDR3, the DNA is TGTGCCAGCAGTTTTTTGGGGACGCAGCAGTTCTTC. Amino acid sequence: CASSFLGTQQFF.